A single sample gave rise to the 10 T cell receptor beta chains below, sequenced in a study of cytomegalovirus exposure and HLA in healthy donors. In the PCR, 60 Vbeta and 13 Jbeta primers were used. Method: immunoSEQ multiplex PCR; TCRdb's copy keeps in-frame clones and lacks some. The sample has roughly 150,000 clones, around 84% seen once. Sequencing was carried out using PBMCs. The receptor source for this set is a woman aged 18 to 35 in good health and CMV-seronegative.

CDR3 coding DNA: TGTGCCAGCGCGGCGGATACCTACGAGCAGTACTTC. This gives the protein CASAADTYEQYF. The chain joins TRBV6-5 to TRBJ2-7; D remains ambiguous. Germline V CDR1 and CDR2: MNHEY, SVGAGI. CDR3 length: 12 residues. V lost 8 bases and J lost 2, with 10 bases in between.

The chain employs TRBV7-5 and TRBJ2-5; TRBD2 is the table's D call, not checked against the DNA. TRBV7-5 is a documented pseudogene. The CDR3 sequence is 15 residues long. DNA for the CDR3: TGTGCCACCCATCACCGACTAGGACAACAAGAGACCCAGTACTTC. As protein: CATHHRLGQQETQYF.

The chain has TRBV5-4 and TRBJ1-2; TRBD1 aligns across 7 bases. Germline assignment: CDR1 SGHNT and CDR2 YYREEE (reference sequence). Trimming removed 3 bases from V and 4 bases from J; junction bases left unmatched: 3. The CDR3 is 13 residues long. CDR3 nucleotides: TGTGCCAGCAGCTCGACAGGGATCTATGGCTACACCTTC. This encodes CASSSTGIYGYTF. Full variable domain (rest looked up from reference TRBV5-4 and TRBJ1-2): ETGVTQSPTHLIKTRGQQVTLRCSSQSGHNTVSWYQQALGQGPQFIFQYYREEENGRGNFPPRFSGLQFPNYSSELNVNALELDDSALYLCASSSTGIYGYTFGSGTRLTVV.

V gene TRBV18 combines with J gene TRBJ2-2, with a tentative D call TRBD2 (6 bases). The germline V gene has CDR1 KGHSH and CDR2 LQKENI. This CDR3 spans 14 amino acids. Trimming cost V 3 bases and J 5 bases, with 10 bases left between them. The CDR3 DNA is TGTGCCAGCTCACCGGGAGGCGGGACCGGGGAGCTGTTTTTT. Protein sequence: CASSPGGGTGELFF.

In this sample, this clone turned up a few times. The chain employs TRBV5-1 and TRBJ2-1; the match to TRBD2 covers 9 bases. The junction had 7 bases not matched to a gene; V was cut back by 4 bases and J by 5 bases. This CDR3 comprises 15 residues. CDR1 is SGHRS and CDR2 is YFSETQ in the germline V gene. CDR3 loop: CASSPGLASDNEQFF. In nucleotides, the CDR3 is TGCGCCAGCAGCCCCGGACTAGCGAGTGACAATGAGCAGTTCTTC.

As regards this clone: The sample carries other DNA sequences with the same CDR3. The chain recombines TRBV6-1 with TRBJ1-2; possible D gene TRBD1, 6 bases. The ends were cut back, 5 bases at V and 6 bases at J, with 7 bases in the middle. This CDR3 contains 11 residues. CDR1 and CDR2 from the germline V gene are MNHNS and SASEGT. The DNA of the CDR3 is TGTGCCAGCAGTAACAGGGATGGCTACACCTTC. Its translation: CASSNRDGYTF.

As to this clone: The same CDR3 arises from other DNA sequences in this sample as well. The rearrangement uses TRBV28 and TRBJ1-6; 9 bases are a match to TRBD1. J lost 10 bases, V lost 8 bases, and 6 bases had no gene match. Germline V gene lookup returns CDR1 MDHEN and CDR2 SYDVKM. The CDR3 contains 13 residues. The CDR3 is CASGDRVGSPLHF. As DNA, the CDR3 is TGTGCCAGCGGGGACAGGGTAGGGTCACCCCTCCACTTT.

The chain recombines TRBV5-1 with TRBJ2-7, with 14 bases matching TRBD2. Germline CDR1 is SGHRS and CDR2 is YFSETQ. The CDR3 totals 17 residues. Unmatched junction bases numbered 5, after V lost 0 bases and J lost 3 bases. The chain's CDR3 is CASSLATSGRALYEQYF. The CDR3 DNA follows: TGCGCCAGCAGCTTGGCGACTAGCGGGAGGGCCCTCTACGAGCAGTACTTC. Variable domain in full (rest from reference TRBV5-1 and TRBJ2-7): KAGVTQTPRYLIKTRGQQVTLSCSPISGHRSVSWYQQTPGQGLQFLFEYFSETQRNKGNFPGRFSGRQFSNSRSEMNVSTLELGDSALYLCASSLATSGRALYEQYFGPGTRLTVT.

This clone came up once. This chain connects TRBV28 to TRBJ1-4; 7 bases map to TRBD1. Unmatched junction bases numbered 13, after V lost 6 bases and J lost 0 bases. This CDR3 has 18 amino acids. CDR1 is MDHEN, CDR2 SYDVKM, per germline. The CDR3 reads CASSPTARDSATNEKLFF. CDR3 coding DNA: TGTGCCAGCAGCCCCACCGCCCGGGACAGTGCAACTAATGAAAAACTGTTTTTT.

V gene TRBV6-1 combines with J gene TRBJ2-7, with 7 bases identical to TRBD1. The CDR3 spans 13 residues. Germline CDR1 and CDR2: MNHNS and SASEGT. The V segment lost 6 bases and the J segment 0 bases; nucleotides outside the gene matches: 2. Here the CDR3 reads CASRGTDSYEQYF. The CDR3 DNA sequence: TGTGCCAGCAGAGGGACAGACTCCTACGAGCAGTACTTC.